This T cell receptor beta chain was sequenced in a study of blood T cell repertoires in COVID-19. Study overall: Material from acute and convalescent COVID-19 was sourced from the United States, Italy and Spain. The cDNA or gDNA used as material had been derived from T cells, B-cell-depleted T cells, or PBMCs.

In the authors' methods: Scientists estimated how many nucleated cells there were by amplifying reference gene primers. The protocol was immunoSEQ multiplex PCR, while the TCRdb copy is restricted to in-frame clones and leaves out a portion. Clone size and the V and J calls come from that table; the DNA yielded D and trimming. Of fewer than 60,000 clones in the sample, approximately 87% were seen once. V lost 6 bases to trimming and J lost 6 bases, with 18 bases between them. Germline CDR1 reads MNHEY; CDR2 reads SVGAGI. This CDR3 has 15 residues. This clonotype was sampled from a man aged 45 to 65 with acute or convalescent COVID-19. V usage is TRBV6-5 and J usage is TRBJ2-1; maybe TRBD1 (6 bases). The sample comprised peripheral blood. The CDR3: CASSRGTLDINEQFF. The DNA of the CDR3 is TGTGCCAGCAGCCGAGGGACACTAGATATCAATGAGCAGTTCTTC.